This T cell receptor (beta chain) was identified in a study of T cell responses to AZD1222 COVID-19 vaccine. Study-wide background: Analyses pooled second doses at about 4 or about 12 weeks. The study's findings and limits: The reported proportion of spike-specific TCRs targeting unmutated variant regions was nearly half. Clonal diversity was possibly underestimated; the donors were predominantly white British and more often female. Researchers report vaccine-associated CD4 TCRs spanning spike, with dominance at 160-218 and 743-854.

Concerning this clone itself: The antigen is not known.

The CDR3 loop spans 14 amino acids. Between the trimmed V and J ends, which lost 2 bases and 3 bases, there was a span of 8 bases. The germline CDR1 and CDR2 sequences are SNHLY and FYNNEI. Sequencing used immunoSEQ multiplex PCR; TCRdb keeps in-frame clones, though not all of them. The sample has some 88,000 clones; 92% are singletons. Sequenced material: peripheral blood, taken on day 0 of AZD1222 vaccination. V usage is TRBV2 and J usage is TRBJ2-1; D uncertain. The TCR was taken from an adult in good health. CDR3 nucleotide sequence: TGTGCCAGCAGTGAAAGTCGAAACTACAATGAGCAGTTCTTC. This translates into CASSESRNYNEQFF.